One sample yielded the 5 T cell receptor beta chains listed below, sequenced in a study of T-cell memory formation after mild COVID-19. TCRdb called the 5' RACE reads again in MiXCR, with one record for every CDR3 protein. There are 100,000 to 120,000 distinct CDR3 sequences in the sample; around a fifth occur only once, and approximately 40% lies in the top ten. Material for sequencing was PBMCs or a T cell subset sorted from them (not recorded which). The receptors were sampled from a man younger than 35 who had mild COVID-19 (a few samples of this study predate the infection). Cell type and time point are not known.

This clonotype has just a few counts. V usage is TRBV7-6 and J usage is TRBJ2-3, with no clear D. Germline assignment: CDR1 SGHVS and CDR2 FNYEAQ. The CDR3 runs to 14 residues. Trimming took off 2 bases at V and 2 bases at J, with 8 bases between the two ends. CDR3: CASSLQWNTDTQYF. The DNA for the CDR3 is TGTGCCAGCAGCTTACAGTGGAACACAGATACGCAGTATTTT.

This clonotype showed up just a few times. This chain joins TRBV29-1 and TRBJ2-1; D gene uncertain. The V gene's germline CDR1 is SQVTM and CDR2 ANQGSEA. The germline V and J ends were trimmed by 4 bases and 7 bases, with 8 bases remaining between them. The CDR3 has 11 amino acids. CDR3 residues: CSVGLGNEQFF. The CDR3 DNA reads TGCAGCGTTGGATTAGGAAATGAGCAGTTCTTC.

The chain has TRBV5-1 and TRBJ1-1; D unclear. Trimming removed 1 base at V and 1 base at J, with 5 bases between. Germline V lookup: CDR1 SGHRS, CDR2 YFSETQ. The CDR3 length is 13 residues. For the CDR3, the DNA is TGCGCCAGCAGCTTGTGGGAGAACACTGAAGCTTTCTTT. It encodes CASSLWENTEAFF.

The V gene is TRBV12-3 or TRBV12-4, the J gene TRBJ1-5; 7 bases are a match to TRBD1. CDR3 size: 14 residues. V shed 6 bases, J shed 4 bases, and the junction held 6 bases outside the gene matches. This chain's CDR3 is CASSKQGTNQPQHF. The DNA of the CDR3 is TGTGCCAGCAGCAAACAGGGGACGAATCAGCCCCAGCATTTT.

The chain recombines TRBV6-5 with TRBJ1-5; TRBD1 aligns across 8 bases. Per germline, CDR1 MNHEY and CDR2 SVGAGI. The V and J ends lost 2 bases and 6 bases, in that order; junction bases with no gene match: 6. CDR3 length equals 15 residues. CDR3 protein: CASSYIRGLGQPQHF. CDR3 nucleotides: TGTGCCAGCAGTTACATCAGGGGGCTAGGTCAGCCCCAGCATTTT.